These T cell receptor beta chains were read from a single sample in a study of blood T cells in healthy people across ages. TCRdb reanalysed the 5' RACE reads using MiXCR and keeps one entry per CDR3 protein. Of over 1,200,000 distinct CDR3 sequences in the sample, almost 60% were seen once. The sequencing input was blood. The receptors were gathered from a young man in good health. CDR3s include the opening cysteine and the closing phenylalanine or tryptophan. The order of the fields is V gene, clone size, D gene, CDR3 length, J gene, CDR3 DNA, CDR3 protein. D genes are given only for firm matches. A row's size may be missing; if present it is once, few, many or a size class.

V: TRBV12-3/TRBV12-4
size: .
D: TRBD2
length: 15
J: TRBJ2-1
DNA: TGTGCCAGCAGAGCCGGGACTAGCCATGGGAATGAGCAGTTCTTC
CDR3: CASRAGTSHGNEQFF

V: TRBV4-1
size: few
D: .
length: 16
J: TRBJ2-3
DNA: TGCGCCAGCAGCCAAATCTCAACGGGGGGCACAGATACGCAGTATTTT
CDR3: CASSQISTGGTDTQYF

V: TRBV9
size: .
D: .
length: 13
J: TRBJ2-7
DNA: TGTGCCAGCAGCAAAACCACGAGTGAGGAGCAGTACTTC
CDR3: CASSKTTSEEQYF

V: TRBV4-1
size: .
D: TRBD1
length: 17
J: TRBJ2-7
DNA: TGCGCCAGCAGCCAATCTGGGAGGGACAGGGAAGACTCCGAGCAGTACTTC
CDR3: CASSQSGRDREDSEQYF

V: TRBV4-2
size: .
D: .
length: 17
J: TRBJ2-5
DNA: TGTGCCAGCAGTCCTTTCGGGAATAGCGTACTACGAGAGACCCAGTACTTC
CDR3: CASSPFGNSVLRETQYF

V: TRBV12-3/TRBV12-4
size: .
D: .
length: 14
J: TRBJ1-4
DNA: TGTGCCAGCAGCCCCGGGGGAACGTATGAAAAACTGTTTTTT
CDR3: CASSPGGTYEKLFF

V: TRBV11-2
size: .
D: TRBD2
length: 14
J: TRBJ2-1
DNA: TGTGCCGGATCTGCCGCGGGAGGGCCGGGTGAGCAGTTCTTC
CDR3: CAGSAAGGPGEQFF

V: TRBV14
size: .
D: .
length: 15
J: TRBJ1-4
DNA: TGTGCCAGCAGCACAGGTGACAGCCATAATGAAAAACTGTTTTTT
CDR3: CASSTGDSHNEKLFF

V: TRBV12-3/TRBV12-4
size: once
D: .
length: 17
J: TRBJ2-3
DNA: TGTGCCAGCAGTACGACTACTAGACCAACTAGCACAGATACGCAGTATTTT
CDR3: CASSTTTRPTSTDTQYF

V: TRBV25-1
size: .
D: .
length: 15
J: TRBJ2-5
DNA: TGTGCCAGCAGTGAATTGATAATCTCCCCGGAGACCCAGTACTTC
CDR3: CASSELIISPETQYF

V: TRBV20-1
size: .
D: .
length: 10
J: TRBJ2-1
DNA: TGCAGTGCTAGCGGCCATGAGCAGTTCTTC
CDR3: CSASGHEQFF

V: TRBV6-5
size: .
D: .
length: 16
J: TRBJ1-4
DNA: TGTGCCAGCAGTCTCGATCTGCGAAGCACTAATGAAAAACTGTTTTTT
CDR3: CASSLDLRSTNEKLFF

V: TRBV12-3/TRBV12-4
size: .
D: .
length: 11
J: TRBJ2-7
DNA: TGTGCCAGCAGTGCTAGGCGCGAGCAGTACTTC
CDR3: CASSARREQYF

V: TRBV25-1
size: .
D: .
length: 10
J: TRBJ2-3
DNA: TGTGCCAGCGGGGTCGATGGGCAGTATTTT
CDR3: CASGVDGQYF

V: TRBV7-9
size: .
D: .
length: 14
J: TRBJ2-7
DNA: TGTGCCAGCAGCTTAGCGAGGGAGAACTACGAGCAGTACTTC
CDR3: CASSLARENYEQYF

V: TRBV11-2
size: .
D: .
length: 16
J: TRBJ2-5
DNA: TGTGCCAGCAGCTTAGATGTTCTTTCGGGCCCCGAGACCCAGTACTTC
CDR3: CASSLDVLSGPETQYF

V: TRBV4-1
size: .
D: .
length: 13
J: TRBJ2-1
DNA: TGCGCCAGCAGGGGACTCATTAGGAATGAGCAGTTCTTC
CDR3: CASRGLIRNEQFF

V: TRBV29-1
size: .
D: .
length: 16
J: TRBJ1-1
DNA: TGCAGCGTCCCGAGGACAGTATTACCCTTGAGCACTGAAGCTTTCTTT
CDR3: CSVPRTVLPLSTEAFF

V: TRBV7-9
size: few
D: TRBD1
length: 15
J: TRBJ1-4
DNA: TGTGCCAGCAGCTTATCAGGGGGAAGAAAGGAAAAACTGTTTTTT
CDR3: CASSLSGGRKEKLFF

V: TRBV6-5
size: .
D: .
length: 16
J: TRBJ2-1
DNA: TGTGCCAGCAGTCCACCGGGATTGGGGAAGGACAATGAGCAGTTCTTC
CDR3: CASSPPGLGKDNEQFF

V: TRBV2
size: .
D: .
length: 16
J: TRBJ2-3
DNA: TGTGCCAGCAGTGAAGCATGGACGGATCACACAGATACGCAGTATTTT
CDR3: CASSEAWTDHTDTQYF

V: TRBV12-3/TRBV12-4
size: many
D: .
length: 14
J: TRBJ1-5
DNA: TGTGCCAGCAGTTTAGGGGGTAGCAATCAGCCCCAGCATTTT
CDR3: CASSLGGSNQPQHF

V: TRBV7-2
size: .
D: TRBD2
length: 20
J: TRBJ2-1
DNA: TGTGCCAGCAGCTTACCAACTAGCGGGGGAGCCCCCACTTCCTACAATGAGCAGTTCTTC
CDR3: CASSLPTSGGAPTSYNEQFF

V: TRBV4-3
size: few
D: TRBD2
length: 15
J: TRBJ2-7
DNA: TGCGCCAGCAGCCAAGTATCCGGGGGGTACTACGAGCAGTACTTC
CDR3: CASSQVSGGYYEQYF

V: TRBV12-3/TRBV12-4
size: .
D: TRBD1
length: 14
J: TRBJ1-1
DNA: TGTGCCAGCAGAATCGACAGGGTACGGGCTGAAGCTTTCTTT
CDR3: CASRIDRVRAEAFF

V: TRBV11-2
size: .
D: TRBD1
length: 15
J: TRBJ1-1
DNA: TGTGCCAGCAGAAGACCGGGACAGGGCCCCACTGAAGCTTTCTTT
CDR3: CASRRPGQGPTEAFF

V: TRBV10-2
size: .
D: .
length: 12
J: TRBJ2-7
DNA: TGCGCCGGAGGACAGAACTCCTACGAGCAGTACTTC
CDR3: CAGGQNSYEQYF

V: TRBV2
size: .
D: .
length: 14
J: TRBJ1-5
DNA: TGTGCCAGCGTACAGGGTTTCGAAGAACAGCCCCAGCATTTT
CDR3: CASVQGFEEQPQHF

V: TRBV4-3
size: .
D: .
length: 14
J: TRBJ1-5
DNA: TGCGCCAGCAGCATAGAACAGGGAGATCAGCCCCAGCATTTT
CDR3: CASSIEQGDQPQHF

V: TRBV6-2/TRBV6-3
size: .
D: TRBD1
length: 13
J: TRBJ1-1
DNA: TGTGCCAGTGTACAGGGGGCCTCGGATGAAGCTTTCTTT
CDR3: CASVQGASDEAFF

V: TRBV4-1
size: few
D: .
length: 13
J: TRBJ1-2
DNA: TGCGCCAGCAGCCAAGATCAGGCCTATGGCTACACCTTC
CDR3: CASSQDQAYGYTF

V: TRBV10-3
size: .
D: .
length: 12
J: TRBJ1-2
DNA: TGTGCCATCAAACGGGGTGACTATGGCTACACCTTC
CDR3: CAIKRGDYGYTF

V: TRBV29-1
size: .
D: .
length: 13
J: TRBJ2-5
DNA: TGCAGCGTTGTCCCATTTAGCGGTGAGACCCAGTACTTC
CDR3: CSVVPFSGETQYF

V: TRBV4-1
size: .
D: .
length: 16
J: TRBJ2-7
DNA: TGCGCCAGCAGCCAAGATATACAGGGTGGGGTTTACGAGCAGTACTTC
CDR3: CASSQDIQGGVYEQYF

V: TRBV4-1
size: few
D: .
length: 14
J: TRBJ2-3
DNA: TGCGCCAGCAGCCAAGTACTAGACACAGATACGCAGTATTTT
CDR3: CASSQVLDTDTQYF

V: TRBV20-1
size: .
D: TRBD2
length: 16
J: TRBJ2-3
DNA: TGCAGTGCTAGTGAGACTAGCGGGAGGTACGGCGATACGCAGTATTTT
CDR3: CSASETSGRYGDTQYF

V: TRBV2
size: .
D: .
length: 13
J: TRBJ2-7
DNA: TGTGCCAGCAGGGGGGCCCCCTCCTACGAGCAGTACTTC
CDR3: CASRGAPSYEQYF

V: TRBV2
size: once
D: TRBD1
length: 15
J: TRBJ2-7
DNA: TGTGCCAGCAGTGATGAGGTCCAGGGGGCGAGGGAGCAGTACTTC
CDR3: CASSDEVQGAREQYF

V: TRBV4-3
size: .
D: .
length: 15
J: TRBJ2-7
DNA: TGCGCCAGCAGCCCCTTTCGCTCCATTCAGTACGAGCAGTACTTC
CDR3: CASSPFRSIQYEQYF

V: TRBV20-1
size: .
D: TRBD2
length: 17
J: TRBJ2-1
DNA: TGCAGTGCTAGAGATTTTCGGCTAGCGGGAGTTCACAATGAGCAGTTCTTC
CDR3: CSARDFRLAGVHNEQFF

V: TRBV12-3/TRBV12-4
size: .
D: .
length: 12
J: TRBJ1-4
DNA: TGTGCCAGTAAAGGTGTGAATGAAAAACTGTTTTTT
CDR3: CASKGVNEKLFF

V: TRBV27
size: many
D: .
length: 13
J: TRBJ2-3
DNA: TGTGCCAGCAGTTTGCGACGGACAGATACGCAGTATTTT
CDR3: CASSLRRTDTQYF

V: TRBV10-3
size: .
D: .
length: 14
J: TRBJ2-7
DNA: TGTGCCATCAGTAGACAGGCCGGCTCCTACGAGCAGTACTTC
CDR3: CAISRQAGSYEQYF

V: TRBV12-3/TRBV12-4
size: .
D: TRBD2
length: 14
J: TRBJ2-7
DNA: TGTGCCAGCAAAGGACTAGCGGACCTCTACGAGCAGTACTTC
CDR3: CASKGLADLYEQYF

V: TRBV29-1
size: .
D: .
length: 15
J: TRBJ2-1
DNA: TGCAGCGTCACAGTCCGGGACACCCCCTACAATGAGCAGTTCTTC
CDR3: CSVTVRDTPYNEQFF

V: TRBV6-6
size: .
D: .
length: 14
J: TRBJ2-1
DNA: TGTGCCAGCAAACTACCCAGCTCCTACAATGAGCAGTTCTTC
CDR3: CASKLPSSYNEQFF

V: TRBV4-2
size: few
D: TRBD1
length: 14
J: TRBJ2-5
DNA: TGTGCCAGCAGCCAAGAACAGGCAGGGGGGACCCAGTACTTC
CDR3: CASSQEQAGGTQYF

V: TRBV20-1
size: .
D: .
length: 15
J: TRBJ1-4
DNA: TGCAGTGCGGCGACAGACCAGTTCTACAATGAAAAACTGTTTTTT
CDR3: CSAATDQFYNEKLFF

V: TRBV3-1
size: .
D: .
length: 19
J: TRBJ2-1
DNA: TGTGCCAGCAGCCAACGCCCGTCGGTAGGGATAAGCTCCTACAATGAGCAGTTCTTC
CDR3: CASSQRPSVGISSYNEQFF

V: TRBV4-1
size: .
D: TRBD1
length: 17
J: TRBJ1-6
DNA: TGCGCCAGCAGCCAAGGGTACAGGGGGCCTAATAATTCACCCCTCCACTTT
CDR3: CASSQGYRGPNNSPLHF

V: TRBV6-2/TRBV6-3
size: .
D: .
length: 13
J: TRBJ2-7
DNA: TGTGCCAGCAGCCCACAGCGTGATTACGAGCAGTACTTC
CDR3: CASSPQRDYEQYF

V: TRBV5-5
size: once
D: .
length: 15
J: TRBJ2-5
DNA: TGTGCCAGCAGCTTGAACCCCTTTGAACAAGAGACCCAGTACTTC
CDR3: CASSLNPFEQETQYF

V: TRBV11-2
size: .
D: TRBD2
length: 17
J: TRBJ2-1
DNA: TGTGCCAGCAGCGAGGCCCTAGCGGGACCGGCCATCGATGAGCAGTTCTTC
CDR3: CASSEALAGPAIDEQFF

V: TRBV5-1
size: few
D: .
length: 15
J: TRBJ1-2
DNA: TGCGCCAGCAGCTTAATTACCGGGACTGCGGAAGGCTACACCTTC
CDR3: CASSLITGTAEGYTF

V: TRBV4-3
size: .
D: .
length: 15
J: TRBJ2-3
DNA: TGCGCCAGCAGCCAAGACGGGGACAACACAGATACGCAGTATTTT
CDR3: CASSQDGDNTDTQYF

V: TRBV4-1
size: .
D: .
length: 16
J: TRBJ2-3
DNA: TGCGCCAGCAGCCCGACGAATGGGGTTCGCACAGATACGCAGTATTTT
CDR3: CASSPTNGVRTDTQYF

V: TRBV2
size: few
D: TRBD2
length: 15
J: TRBJ2-1
DNA: TGTGCCAGCAGGGACAGCGGGAGGCCCTACAATGAGCAGTTCTTC
CDR3: CASRDSGRPYNEQFF

V: TRBV10-3
size: few
D: .
length: 14
J: TRBJ2-7
DNA: TGTGCCACGGGAGATCGACAGGACTCCTACGAGCAGTACTTC
CDR3: CATGDRQDSYEQYF

V: TRBV19
size: .
D: .
length: 16
J: TRBJ1-2
DNA: TGTGCCAGTAGTATCCCACAGGGCGCTCGTCCTAGTGGCTACACCTTC
CDR3: CASSIPQGARPSGYTF